This T cell receptor (beta chain) was found in a study of T cell responses to AZD1222 COVID-19 vaccine (dated by TCRdb to about 2021). Background on the whole study: AZD1222 recipients whose second dose came at about 4 weeks and those whose second dose came at about 12 weeks were combined into one group, since spike-specific TCR depth and breadth did not differ between the two schedules. A total of 230 or so trial participants underwent TCR sequencing, of whom 200 to 220 received two doses of AZD1222 and about 25 received two doses of the MenACWY control vaccine. Trial participants were enrolled into age subgroups of 18-55, 56-69 and 70-plus years, which contained around 150, 29 and 61 TCR-sequenced participants, respectively. Overall study results and their limits: Nearly half of unique spike-specific TCRs reportedly recognized epitopes outside regions mutated in the B.1.351 and B.1.1.7 variants. Because no samples from the day 14 peak response were available, repertoires could be characterized only after the peak T cell response. The vaccine-associated CD4 TCRs covered the entire spike protein, and the dominant responses fell in regions 160-218 and 743-854. Participants were mostly white British, with more females than males. The authors suggested clonal diversity may have been underestimated. Only six or seven AZD1222 recipients were SARS-CoV-2 seropositive at baseline, limiting conclusions about previously exposed vaccinees. Spike-specific TCR breadth and depth rose significantly after two AZD1222 doses compared with day 0 and with MenACWY recipients. The 56-69-year group was small, and its depth increase did not reach significance, likely because of low power.

The germline V gene (reference sequence) sets CDR1 to SGHAT and CDR2 to FQDESV. The CDR3 spans 13 residues, from the cysteine through the phenylalanine. Here the CDR3 DNA is all that survives: 39 bases in frame from base 1. Deletion took 5 bases off V and 4 bases off J, with a span of 11 bases between the germline ends. The CDR3 regions of human TCRbeta chains were analyzed by immunosequencing. As for the original processing: Repertoire TCRs were matched against a reference library of SARS-CoV-2-specific TCRs generated with the MIRA antigen-specificity platform. Breadth was defined as the fraction of unique TCRs that were SARS-CoV-2-associated, and depth was defined as the fraction of total T cells that were SARS-CoV-2-associated. Each spike-specific TCR was assigned to its reactive spike region and to a CD4 or CD8 class using the MIRA data. Log10-transformed breadth and depth values were compared by one-way ANOVA with Sidak's multiple comparisons tests. TCRdb stores this immuneACCESS table with in-frame sequences only. Part of the clones is absent; in the studies checked, under half of the shortfall reflects unresolved V genes, and no reason is known for the rest. V, J and clone size are those of that table, while D and trimming were read from the DNA. The sample yields about 110,000 clones; around 95% were counted once. Under 2.5% of the sample rests with the top ten.

Sample time point, as interpreted from the label and publication: baseline before first vaccination. Samples from vaccinated people were obtained from the UK trials COV001 and COV002, which included a single-blind randomized controlled phase 2/3 trial of AZD1222 (ChAdOx1 nCoV-19) in healthy adults. Trial participant PBMC samples were collected at day 0 and day 28 after the second dose for TCRbeta chain sequencing. Concerning this clone: Its antigen remains undetermined. Nothing much larger sits one base from this clone, and base qualities are not available.

This receptor was identified in an adult in good health. Sequencing used peripheral blood, obtained on day 0 of AZD1222 vaccination. This sequence uses TRBV11-1 and TRBJ1-2; the D segment could be TRBD1, given 5 matching bases. The sequenced DNA: TGTGCCAGCAGCCCGGACACCATCTATGGCTACACCTTC. Its coded protein is CASSPDTIYGYTF.